The clone carrying this T cell receptor beta chain appeared many times. Its antigen is unidentified. The data derive from a study of Graves' ophthalmopathy and Graves' hyperthyroidism. Overall study context: The stable label applied to hyperthyroidism with no ophthalmopathy within 18 months of follow-up. Study conclusions and caveats: For separating ophthalmopathy from stable hyperthyroidism, a 13-signature model gave 87.88% sensitivity and 80% to 84% specificity. Most thyroid clonotypes expanded beyond 0.001 frequency were also found in blood.

TCR beta CDR3 amplification used RNA transcripts. After a first-round RT-PCR with HTBI primers, a second-round multiplex PCR was run. TCRdb independently ran MiXCR on the multiplex PCR reads; one entry per CDR3 protein. The sample holds about 600,000 distinct CDR3 sequences; roughly 39% are singletons and the top ten take about 4.2%. Ages of hyperthyroidism patients ran from 18 to 65, and their diagnoses were new, under 2 months' duration. J gave up 2 bases and V 0 bases, and 4 bases lay outside the gene matches. The germline V gene has CDR1 SGHRS and CDR2 YFSETQ. The CDR3 is made up of 15 amino acids.

What was sequenced was peripheral blood or thyroid tissue (not recorded which). The chain combines TRBV5-1 with TRBJ1-1; 7 nucleotides align to TRBD1. The clonotype comes from an adult man with Graves' hyperthyroidism. CDR3 nucleotide sequence: TGCGCCAGCAGCTTGGTGGAGGGGGCTAACACTGAAGCTTTCTTT. Protein product: CASSLVEGANTEAFF.